These T cell receptor beta chains were read from a single sample in a study of CD8+ T cells in alopecia areata. TCRdb keeps only in-frame clones here, not all; method: immunoSEQ multiplex PCR. The sample includes 120,000 or so clones, 47% of them seen just once. The sequencing input was NKG2D-low CD8+ T cells sorted from blood. These receptors were taken from a human donor with alopecia areata. The CDR3 runs from the conserved cysteine through the conserved F or W. Each record gives: clone size, J gene, V gene, D gene, CDR3 protein, CDR3 DNA. D genes are given only for firm matches. Size values are once, few and many counts, or a class for expanded clones, and some rows have none.

>NA|TRBJ2-6|TRBV30|NA
CAWCIPSGANVLTF
TGTGCCTGGTGTATTCCCTCTGGGGCCAACGTCCTGACTTTC
>few|TRBJ2-5|TRBV29-1|NA
CSVEDVRETQYF
TGCAGCGTTGAAGACGTAAGGGAGACCCAGTACTTC
>few|TRBJ2-1|TRBV7-8|NA
CASSPFPLDEQFF
TGTGCCAGCAGCCCTTTTCCTCTGGATGAGCAGTTCTTC
>NA|TRBJ2-1|TRBV27|NA
CASRRNRDYNEQFF
TGTGCCAGCAGAAGAAACCGGGACTACAATGAGCAGTTCTTC
>NA|TRBJ2-5|TRBV6-6|NA
CASSYDKGLEETQYF
TGTGCCAGCAGTTACGATAAGGGGCTGGAAGAGACCCAGTACTTC
>few|TRBJ2-1|TRBV29-1|TRBD1
CSVISGQKYNEQFF
TGCAGCGTGATATCGGGACAGAAATACAATGAGCAGTTCTTC
>NA|TRBJ2-7|TRBV10-3|NA
CAISESGGYEQYF
TGTGCCATCAGTGAGTCTGGTGGTTACGAGCAGTACTTC
>NA|TRBJ2-7|TRBV29-1|NA
CSVEEGGRELNYEQYF
TGCAGCGTTGAAGAAGGCGGCAGGGAGTTGAACTACGAGCAGTACTTC
>many|TRBJ2-6|TRBV28|NA
CASSGLRGAGANVLTF
TGTGCCAGCAGTGGTCTCCGGGGAGCTGGGGCCAACGTCCTGACTTTC
>NA|TRBJ2-7|TRBV2|NA
CASSSGPGQQYF
TGTGCCAGCAGTTCTGGTCCGGGGCAGCAGTACTTC
>NA|TRBJ1-6|TRBV15|NA
CATSRDVENSPLHF
TGTGCCACCAGCAGAGATGTGGAGAATTCACCCCTCCACTTT
>NA|TRBJ2-1|TRBV30|TRBD1
CASARTGTYNEQFF
TGTGCCTCGGCTCGGACAGGAACATACAATGAGCAGTTCTTC
>once|TRBJ2-5|TRBV9|NA
CASSVDGTDETQYF
TGTGCCAGCAGCGTAGACGGGACTGATGAGACCCAGTACTTC
>NA|TRBJ2-3|TRBV30|NA
CAWHVGRGGTDTQYF
TGTGCCTGGCACGTTGGGCGTGGAGGAACAGATACGCAGTATTTT
>NA|TRBJ2-1|TRBV25-1|NA
CASSETLNNEQFF
TGTGCCAGCAGTGAAACACTTAACAATGAGCAGTTCTTC
>NA|TRBJ2-7|TRBV4-3|NA
CASSQEGGPTYEQYF
TGCGCCAGCAGCCAAGAGGGGGGGCCCACCTACGAGCAGTACTTC
>NA|TRBJ1-1|TRBV6-1|TRBD1
CASSEFPPDRVDTEAFF
TGTGCCAGCAGTGAATTCCCACCGGACAGGGTCGACACTGAAGCTTTCTTT
>NA|TRBJ2-7|TRBV29-1|TRBD1
CSVAGQWDSTYEQYF
TGCAGCGTTGCGGGACAATGGGACAGTACCTACGAGCAGTACTTC
>once|TRBJ2-1|TRBV29-1|NA
CSVESGANEQFF
TGCAGCGTTGAATCAGGGGCGAATGAGCAGTTCTTC
>NA|TRBJ2-3|TRBV30|NA
CAWIPGDTQYF
TGTGCCTGGATCCCTGGAGATACGCAGTATTTT
>NA|TRBJ2-7|TRBV9|NA
CASSPLGDTYEQYF
TGTGCCAGCAGCCCCCTTGGAGATACCTACGAGCAGTACTTC
>NA|TRBJ2-3|TRBV6-6|NA
CASSSGTHGTDTQYF
TGTGCCAGCAGCTCCGGGACGCATGGCACAGATACGCAGTATTTT
>NA|TRBJ2-3|TRBV30|NA
CAWTSQRTDTQYF
TGTGCCTGGACTAGCCAGAGAACAGATACGCAGTATTTT
>NA|TRBJ2-3|TRBV7-9|NA
CASSLAAAITDTQYF
TGTGCCAGCAGCTTAGCGGCGGCCATCACAGATACGCAGTATTTT
>few|TRBJ2-2|TRBV30|NA
CAWSHKDWVPNTGELFF
TGTGCCTGGAGTCATAAGGACTGGGTGCCGAACACCGGGGAGCTGTTTTTT
>few|TRBJ2-7|TRBV29-1|NA
CSAVDTDSYEQYF
TGCAGCGCGGTGGACACTGACTCCTACGAGCAGTACTTC
>few|TRBJ1-1|TRBV30|TRBD1
CAWTGQGRIEAFF
TGTGCCTGGACTGGACAGGGGCGAATTGAAGCTTTCTTT
>NA|TRBJ2-7|TRBV30|NA
CAWSPSSDYEQYF
TGTGCCTGGAGTCCCTCTAGCGACTACGAGCAGTACTTC
>NA|TRBJ2-5|TRBV5-1|NA
CASSFEHYGQETQYF
TGCGCCAGCAGCTTTGAGCACTATGGGCAAGAGACCCAGTACTTC
>NA|TRBJ2-5|TRBV28|NA
CASSILRGSKETQYF
TGTGCCAGCAGTATATTAAGGGGGTCTAAAGAGACCCAGTACTTC
>NA|TRBJ2-3|TRBV6-6|NA
CASTTTDTQYF
TGTGCCAGCACCACTACAGATACGCAGTATTTT
>NA|TRBJ1-5|TRBV30|TRBD1
CAWSPGQGSPPQHF
TGTGCCTGGAGTCCGGGACAGGGTTCGCCGCCCCAGCATTTT
>NA|TRBJ2-5|TRBV27|TRBD2
CASSPTSEPRYF
TGTGCCAGCAGTCCGACTAGCGAACCTAGGTACTTC
>NA|TRBJ1-5|TRBV7-9|TRBD1
CASSPGTENQPQHF
TGTGCCAGCAGCCCCGGGACAGAGAATCAGCCCCAGCATTTT
>NA|TRBJ1-1|TRBV27|NA
CASSHRGLNTEAFF
TGTGCCAGCAGTCATCGGGGCTTAAACACTGAAGCTTTCTTT
>few|TRBJ1-4|TRBV4-1|NA
CASSPAVRGMDEKLFF
TGCGCCAGCAGCCCCGCAGTCCGCGGGATGGATGAAAAACTGTTTTTT
>NA|TRBJ2-3|TRBV28|NA
CASSPPKGKIFHGTDTQYF
TGTGCCAGCAGCCCGCCTAAAGGGAAAATATTTCATGGCACAGATACGCAGTATTTT
>NA|TRBJ1-2|TRBV30|TRBD1
CAWGQGRHYGYTF
TGTGCCTGGGGACAGGGGCGGCACTATGGCTACACCTTC
>NA|TRBJ2-5|TRBV7-8|NA
CASSPEISVEQETQYF
TGTGCCAGCAGCCCGGAAATATCGGTGGAACAAGAGACCCAGTACTTC
>NA|TRBJ2-7|TRBV29-1|NA
CSVVLGSGYDYEQYF
TGCAGCGTTGTTCTGGGTTCAGGTTACGACTACGAGCAGTACTTC
>NA|TRBJ2-1|TRBV29-1|NA
CSVERLTSSYNEQFF
TGCAGCGTTGAGAGGCTTACGAGCTCCTACAATGAGCAGTTCTTC
>few|TRBJ2-1|TRBV29-1|NA
CSAREGNEQFF
TGCAGCGCTCGCGAGGGCAATGAGCAGTTCTTC
>once|TRBJ2-7|TRBV30|TRBD2
CAWSVTAGAYEQYF
TGTGCCTGGAGTGTAACGGCGGGAGCCTACGAGCAGTACTTC
>NA|TRBJ2-5|TRBV6-5|NA
CASSLGGAQYF
TGTGCCAGCAGTCTCGGAGGGGCCCAGTACTTC
>few|TRBJ2-7|TRBV29-1|TRBD2
CSVEGGRAPYEQYF
TGCAGCGTTGAAGGGGGGAGGGCCCCCTACGAGCAGTACTTC
>once|TRBJ2-1|TRBV6-5|TRBD2
CASSYAGGPVNEQFF
TGTGCCAGCAGTTACGCGGGAGGGCCTGTGAATGAGCAGTTCTTC
>NA|TRBJ2-3|TRBV4-1|NA
CASSGPPRDTQYF
TGCGCCAGCAGCGGACCTCCCCGAGATACGCAGTATTTT
>NA|TRBJ1-1|TRBV29-1|NA
CSVSGGLNTEAFF
TGCAGCGTGTCCGGGGGCTTGAACACTGAAGCTTTCTTT
>NA|TRBJ2-7|TRBV29-1|NA
CSVNPGNHEQYF
TGCAGCGTTAACCCCGGGAACCACGAGCAGTACTTC
>once|TRBJ2-6|TRBV11-2|NA
CASSLSAVLTF
TGTGCCAGCAGCTTATCAGCCGTCCTGACTTTC
>NA|TRBJ2-1|TRBV30|NA
CAWSVLVNEQFF
TGTGCCTGGAGTGTTTTAGTCAATGAGCAGTTCTTC